This TCR beta chain was retrieved from a study of PD-L1 blockade in urothelial cancer. Looking at the study overall: Prior regimens of chemotherapy numbered 0 to 3 per patient. The median T cell count in blood samples was 141,255.

The CDR3 totals 17 residues. Germline values: CDR1 ENHRY, CDR2 SYGVKD. The junction had 3 bases not matched to a gene; V was cut back by 6 bases and J by 0 bases. With regard to this clone: Its specificity is not known.

Assay: immunoSEQ multiplex PCR; the TCRdb copy retains only in-frame clones and omits some. The sample has more than 65,000 clones; roughly 90% are singletons. Per-patient samples, pretreatment and on-treatment, numbered 1 to 8. Study outcomes and limitations: Patients who had durable benefit saw their tumor-associated blood clones expand more at 3 weeks.

The chain carries TRBV10-3 and TRBJ2-1, with 15 bases identical to TRBD2. The source was PBMCs, collected around atezolizumab (anti-PD-L1) treatment. This clonotype was sampled from a woman in her 70s with urothelial cancer. CDR3 sequence (DNA): TGTGCCATCAGAGGACTAGCGGGAGGGTCCTCCTACAATGAGCAGTTCTTC. Translation gives CAIRGLAGGSSYNEQFF.